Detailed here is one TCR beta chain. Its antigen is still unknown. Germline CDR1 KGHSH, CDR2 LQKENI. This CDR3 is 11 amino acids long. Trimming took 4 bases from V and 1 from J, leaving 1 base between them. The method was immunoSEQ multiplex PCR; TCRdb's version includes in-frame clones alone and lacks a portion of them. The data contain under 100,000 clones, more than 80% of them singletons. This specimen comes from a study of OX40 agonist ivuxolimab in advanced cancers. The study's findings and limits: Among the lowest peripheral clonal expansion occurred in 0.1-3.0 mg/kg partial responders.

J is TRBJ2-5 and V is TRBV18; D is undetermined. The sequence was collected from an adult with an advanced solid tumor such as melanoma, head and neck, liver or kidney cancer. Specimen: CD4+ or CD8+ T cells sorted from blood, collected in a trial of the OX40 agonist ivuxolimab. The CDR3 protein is CASSRQETQYF. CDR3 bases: TGTGCCAGCTCACGCCAAGAGACCCAGTACTTC.